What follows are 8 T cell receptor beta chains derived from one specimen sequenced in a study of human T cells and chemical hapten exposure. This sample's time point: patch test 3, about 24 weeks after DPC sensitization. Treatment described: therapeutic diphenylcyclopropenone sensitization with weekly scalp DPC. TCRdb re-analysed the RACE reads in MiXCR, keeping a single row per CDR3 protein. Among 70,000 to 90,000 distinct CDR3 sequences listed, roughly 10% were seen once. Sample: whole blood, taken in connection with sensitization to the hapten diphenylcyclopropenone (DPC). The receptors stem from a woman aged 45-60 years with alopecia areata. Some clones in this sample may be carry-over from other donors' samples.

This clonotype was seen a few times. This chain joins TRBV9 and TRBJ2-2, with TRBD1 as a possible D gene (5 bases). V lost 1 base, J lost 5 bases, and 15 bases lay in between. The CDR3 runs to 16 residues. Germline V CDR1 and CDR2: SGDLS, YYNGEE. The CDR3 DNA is TGTGCCAGCAGCGTAAAGATAGGGGAAGGAACCGGGGAGCTGTTTTTT. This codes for CASSVKIGEGTGELFF. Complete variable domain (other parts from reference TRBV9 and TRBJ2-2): DSGVTQTPKHLITATGQRVTLRCSPRSGDLSVYWYQQSLDQGLQFLIQYYNGEERAKGNILERFSAQQFPDLHSELNLSSLELGDSALYFCASSVKIGEGTGELFFGEGSRLTVL.

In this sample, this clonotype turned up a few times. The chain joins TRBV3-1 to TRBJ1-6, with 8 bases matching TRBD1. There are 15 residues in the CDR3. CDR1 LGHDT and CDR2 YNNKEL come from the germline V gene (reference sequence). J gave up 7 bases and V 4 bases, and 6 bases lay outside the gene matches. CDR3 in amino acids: CASSPAGTGNSPLHF. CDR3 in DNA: TGTGCCAGCAGCCCCGCCGGGACAGGAAATTCACCCCTCCACTTT.

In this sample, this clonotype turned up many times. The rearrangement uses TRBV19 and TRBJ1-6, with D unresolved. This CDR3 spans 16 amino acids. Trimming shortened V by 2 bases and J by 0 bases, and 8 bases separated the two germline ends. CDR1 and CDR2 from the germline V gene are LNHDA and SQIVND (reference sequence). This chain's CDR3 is CASSITVSSYNSPLHF. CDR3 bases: TGTGCCAGTAGTATAACAGTGAGCTCCTATAATTCACCCCTCCACTTT.

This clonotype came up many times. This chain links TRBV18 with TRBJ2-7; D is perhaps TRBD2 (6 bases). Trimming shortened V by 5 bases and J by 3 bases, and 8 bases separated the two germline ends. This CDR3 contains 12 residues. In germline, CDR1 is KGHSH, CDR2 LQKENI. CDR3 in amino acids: CASSAGGYEQYF. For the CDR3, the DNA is TGTGCCAGCTCAGCCGGGGGCTACGAGCAGTACTTC.

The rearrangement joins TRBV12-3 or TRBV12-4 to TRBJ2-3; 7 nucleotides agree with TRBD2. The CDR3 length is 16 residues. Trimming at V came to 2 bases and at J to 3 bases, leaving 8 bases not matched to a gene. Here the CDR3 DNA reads TGTGCCAGCAGTTTAACTAGCGCCCCTAGGACAGATACGCAGTATTTT. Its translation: CASSLTSAPRTDTQYF.

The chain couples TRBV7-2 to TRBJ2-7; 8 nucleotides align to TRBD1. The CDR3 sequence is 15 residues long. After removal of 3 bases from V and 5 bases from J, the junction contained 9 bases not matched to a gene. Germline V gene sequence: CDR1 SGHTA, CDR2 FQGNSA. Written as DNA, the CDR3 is TGTGCCAGCAGCTTCCCGGGACAGGCGGTCAACGAGCAGTACTTC. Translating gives CASSFPGQAVNEQYF.

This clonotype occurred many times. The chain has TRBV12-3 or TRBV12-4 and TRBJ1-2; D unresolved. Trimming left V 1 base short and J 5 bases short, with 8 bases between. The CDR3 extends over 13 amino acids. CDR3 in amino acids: CASSLDGYYGYTF. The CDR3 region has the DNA TGTGCCAGCAGTTTAGACGGATATTATGGCTACACCTTC.

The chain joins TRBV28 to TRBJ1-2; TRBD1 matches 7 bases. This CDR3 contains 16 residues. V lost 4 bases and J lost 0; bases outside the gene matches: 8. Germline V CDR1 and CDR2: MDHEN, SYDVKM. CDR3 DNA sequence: TGTGCCAGCAGTTACGGGACAGCTACGCCTAACTATGGCTACACCTTC. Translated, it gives CASSYGTATPNYGYTF.